This T cell receptor (beta chain) was sequenced during a study of T cell responses to AZD1222 COVID-19 vaccine. This CDR3 comprises 13 residues. Germline V CDR1 and CDR2: SGHRS, YFSETQ. With V trimmed by 4 bases and J by 11 bases, 7 bases remained unmatched. Data came from immunoSEQ multiplex PCR; TCRdb stores just in-frame clones and leaves some out. The sample holds 130,000 to 150,000 clones, 88% seen once. Remarks on this clone: What it binds is unknown.

General study findings and limits: A mostly white British donor set with more females was recruited, and clonal diversity was possibly underestimated. A rise in Spike-specific TCR breadth and depth followed two AZD1222 doses.

Specimen: peripheral blood, collected 28 days after the second dose of the MenACWY control vaccine. The clonotype originates from an adult who received the MenACWY meningococcal vaccine as a control. V gene TRBV5-1 combines with J gene TRBJ2-4, with 9 bases that match TRBD1. The CDR3 is CASSPRDRVVQYF. The CDR3 nucleotides are TGCGCCAGCAGCCCCCGGGACAGGGTGGTTCAGTACTTC.